The source of this TCR beta chain is a study of blood T cells in healthy people across ages. Comments on this clonotype: The junction does not match germline at one end; this may be a read error.

Germline assignment: CDR1 LNHNV and CDR2 YYDKDF (reference sequence). The CDR3 has 15 amino acids. The authors ran a second PCR of about 6 to 12 cycles using a sample-barcoded 5' primer and a J-beta primer mix. TCRdb processed the 5' RACE reads anew with MiXCR; each CDR3 protein has one entry. The sample includes 850,000 to 1,000,000 distinct CDR3 sequences, approximately 49% of them seen just once. The receptor comes from a man between 25 and 39 years old in good health. This rearrangement joins TRBV15 to TRBJ2-6; D possibly corresponds to TRBD1 (5 bases). The sequenced sample was blood. The CDR3 coding sequence is TGTGCCACCAGCAGAGACCATTCTGGGGCCAACGTCCCGACTTTC. Amino acids: CATSRDHSGANVPTF.